The subject of this entry is one TCR beta chain. Its target is not known. The sample originates from a study of cytomegalovirus exposure and HLA in healthy donors. Study-wide context: An earlier analysis found 95 million to 140 million unique TCR beta sequences from about 190 million T cells. Across almost 400 genotyped donors, around 80% landed in the Caucasian-associated ancestry cluster. Study-level points and caveats: An ancestry cluster, one associated with Asian ancestry, reportedly showed fewer N-insertions than the approximately 650-donor mean in a later analysis. Later analysis placed DRB1 highest and HLA-C lowest in TCR association rates, which differed by HLA locus.

PCR involved 60 Vbeta and 13 Jbeta primers. Assay: immunoSEQ multiplex PCR; the TCRdb copy retains only in-frame clones and omits some. The profile shows about 130,000 clones, over 65% of them singletons. V was pared by 6 bases and J by 8 bases, with 23 bases of the junction left unmatched. CDR3 length: 19 residues. Germline loops: CDR1 LNHDA, CDR2 SQIVND (reference sequence). The chain joins TRBV19 to TRBJ2-1, with TRBD2 matching over 9 bases. The sequenced sample consisted of PBMCs. The TCR comes from a man between 18 and 35 years old in good health and CMV-seropositive. CDR3 nucleotide sequence: TGTGCCAGTAGGGGAGCGGGAGGCCGCCCACAATCGGTCCGCCATGAGCAGTTCTTC. Translating it yields CASRGAGGRPQSVRHEQFF.